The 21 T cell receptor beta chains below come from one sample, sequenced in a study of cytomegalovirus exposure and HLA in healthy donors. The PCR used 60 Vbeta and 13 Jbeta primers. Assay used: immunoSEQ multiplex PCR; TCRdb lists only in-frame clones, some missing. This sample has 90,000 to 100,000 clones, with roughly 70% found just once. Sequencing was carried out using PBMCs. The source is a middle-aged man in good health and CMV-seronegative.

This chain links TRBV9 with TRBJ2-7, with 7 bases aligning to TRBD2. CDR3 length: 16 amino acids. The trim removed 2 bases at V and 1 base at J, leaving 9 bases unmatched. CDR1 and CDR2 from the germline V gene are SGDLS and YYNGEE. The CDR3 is CASSVGMGTTSYEQYF. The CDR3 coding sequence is TGTGCCAGCAGCGTGGGGATGGGGACTACATCCTACGAGCAGTACTTC.

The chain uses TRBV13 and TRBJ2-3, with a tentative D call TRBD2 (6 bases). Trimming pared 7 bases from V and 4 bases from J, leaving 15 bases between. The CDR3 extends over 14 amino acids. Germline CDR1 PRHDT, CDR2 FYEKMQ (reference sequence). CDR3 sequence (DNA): TGTGCCAGCACCGGCCGGCGGGGATCAGATACGCAGTATTTT. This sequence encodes CASTGRRGSDTQYF.

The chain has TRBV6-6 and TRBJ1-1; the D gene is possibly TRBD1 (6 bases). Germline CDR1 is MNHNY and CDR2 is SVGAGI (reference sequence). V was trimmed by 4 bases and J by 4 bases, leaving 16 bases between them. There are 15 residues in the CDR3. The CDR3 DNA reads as TGTGCCAGCAGTTTACAGGGAAACAAGGGCACTGAAGCTTTCTTT. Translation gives CASSLQGNKGTEAFF.

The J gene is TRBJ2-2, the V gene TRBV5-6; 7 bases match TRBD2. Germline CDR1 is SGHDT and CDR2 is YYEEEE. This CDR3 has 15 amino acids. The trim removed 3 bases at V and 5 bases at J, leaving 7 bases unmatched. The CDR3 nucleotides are TGTGCCAGCAGCTCCCTGGGGGGGTGGACCGGGGAGCTGTTTTTT. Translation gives CASSSLGGWTGELFF.

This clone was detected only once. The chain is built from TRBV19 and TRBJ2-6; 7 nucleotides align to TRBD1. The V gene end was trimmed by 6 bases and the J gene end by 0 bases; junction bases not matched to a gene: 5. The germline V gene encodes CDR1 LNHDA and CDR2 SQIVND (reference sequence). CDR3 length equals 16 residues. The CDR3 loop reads CASRGDSLSGANVLTF. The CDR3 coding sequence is TGTGCCAGTAGGGGGGACAGTCTCTCTGGGGCCAACGTCCTGACTTTC.

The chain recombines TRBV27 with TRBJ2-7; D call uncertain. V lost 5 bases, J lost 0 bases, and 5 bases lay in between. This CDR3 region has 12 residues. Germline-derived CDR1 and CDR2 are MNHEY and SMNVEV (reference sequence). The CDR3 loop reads CASSLISYEQYF. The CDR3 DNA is TGTGCCAGCAGTCTAATCTCCTACGAGCAGTACTTC.

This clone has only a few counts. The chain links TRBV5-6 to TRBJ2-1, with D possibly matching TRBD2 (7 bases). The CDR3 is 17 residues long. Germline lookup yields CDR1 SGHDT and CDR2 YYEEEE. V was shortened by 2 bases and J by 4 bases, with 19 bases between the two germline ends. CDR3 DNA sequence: TGTGCCAGCAGCTTCGGGGGGCGAAGGGGAGGGTACAATGAGCAGTTCTTC. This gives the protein CASSFGGRRGGYNEQFF.

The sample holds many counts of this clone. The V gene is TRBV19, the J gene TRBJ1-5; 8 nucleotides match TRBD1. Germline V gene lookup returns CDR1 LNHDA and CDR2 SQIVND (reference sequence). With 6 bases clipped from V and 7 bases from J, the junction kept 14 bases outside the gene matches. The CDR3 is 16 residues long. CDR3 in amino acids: CASREADRVVSQPQHF. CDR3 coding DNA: TGTGCCAGTAGGGAGGCGGACAGGGTAGTTTCCCAGCCCCAGCATTTT.

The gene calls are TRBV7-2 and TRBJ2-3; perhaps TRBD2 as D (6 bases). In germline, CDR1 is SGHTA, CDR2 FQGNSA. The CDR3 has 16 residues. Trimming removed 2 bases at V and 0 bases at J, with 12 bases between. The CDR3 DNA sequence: TGTGCCAGCAGCTTAAGGCTGGGGGGTAGCACAGATACGCAGTATTTT. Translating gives CASSLRLGGSTDTQYF.

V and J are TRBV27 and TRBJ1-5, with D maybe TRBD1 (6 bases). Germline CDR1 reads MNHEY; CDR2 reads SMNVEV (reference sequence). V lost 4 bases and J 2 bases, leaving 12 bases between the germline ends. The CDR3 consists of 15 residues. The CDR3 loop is CASSSQDSRNQPQHF. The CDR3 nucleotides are TGTGCCAGCAGTTCACAGGACAGCCGCAATCAGCCCCAGCATTTT.

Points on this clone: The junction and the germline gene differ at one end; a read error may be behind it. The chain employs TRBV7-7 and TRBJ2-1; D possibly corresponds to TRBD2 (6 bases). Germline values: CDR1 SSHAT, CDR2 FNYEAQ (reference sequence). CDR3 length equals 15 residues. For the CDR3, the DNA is TGTGCTAGCAGCAAAGAAGGCGGGAAGGGCAATGAGCAGTTCTTC. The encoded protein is CASSKEGGKGNEQFF.

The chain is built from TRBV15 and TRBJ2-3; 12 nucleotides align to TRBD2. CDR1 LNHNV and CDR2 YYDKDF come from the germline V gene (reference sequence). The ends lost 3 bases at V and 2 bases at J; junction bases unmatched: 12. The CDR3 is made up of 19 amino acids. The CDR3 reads CATSRATTSGGPDTDTQYF. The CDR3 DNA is TGTGCCACCAGCAGGGCGACGACTAGCGGGGGCCCCGACACAGATACGCAGTATTTT.

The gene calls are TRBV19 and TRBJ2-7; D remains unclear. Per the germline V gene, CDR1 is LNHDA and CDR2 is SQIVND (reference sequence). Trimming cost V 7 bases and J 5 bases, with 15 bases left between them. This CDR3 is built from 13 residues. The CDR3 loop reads CASTDPSLHEQYF. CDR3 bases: TGTGCCAGTACCGACCCATCACTACACGAGCAGTACTTC. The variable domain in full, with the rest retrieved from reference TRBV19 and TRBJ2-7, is DGGITQSPKYLFRKEGQNVTLSCEQNLNHDAMYWYRQDPGQGLRLIYYSQIVNDFQKGDIAEGYSVSREKKESFPLTVTSAQKNPTAFYLCASTDPSLHEQYFGPGTRLTVT.

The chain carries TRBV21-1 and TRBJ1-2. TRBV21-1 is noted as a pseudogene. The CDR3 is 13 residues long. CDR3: CASSNLERQGYTF. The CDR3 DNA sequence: TGTGCCAGCAGCAACCTCGAGAGGCAAGGCTACACCTTC.

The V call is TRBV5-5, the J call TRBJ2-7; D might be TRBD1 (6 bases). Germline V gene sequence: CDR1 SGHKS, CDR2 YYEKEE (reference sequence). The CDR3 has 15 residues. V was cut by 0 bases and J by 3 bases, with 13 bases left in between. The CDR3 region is CASSLASQGIYEQYF. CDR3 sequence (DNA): TGTGCCAGCAGCTTGGCCTCTCAGGGGATCTACGAGCAGTACTTC.

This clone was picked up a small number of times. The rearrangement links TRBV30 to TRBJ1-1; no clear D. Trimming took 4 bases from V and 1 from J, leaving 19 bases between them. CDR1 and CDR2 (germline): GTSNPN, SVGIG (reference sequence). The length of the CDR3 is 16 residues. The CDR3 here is CAWIFGASVGNTEAFF. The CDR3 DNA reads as TGTGCCTGGATCTTCGGAGCTTCTGTCGGGAACACTGAAGCTTTCTTT.

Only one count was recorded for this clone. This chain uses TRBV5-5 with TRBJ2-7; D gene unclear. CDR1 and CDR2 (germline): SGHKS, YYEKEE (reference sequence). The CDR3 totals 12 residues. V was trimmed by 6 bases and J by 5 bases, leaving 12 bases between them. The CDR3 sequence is CASTGPGHEQYF. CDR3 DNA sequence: TGTGCCAGCACCGGCCCAGGCCACGAGCAGTACTTC.

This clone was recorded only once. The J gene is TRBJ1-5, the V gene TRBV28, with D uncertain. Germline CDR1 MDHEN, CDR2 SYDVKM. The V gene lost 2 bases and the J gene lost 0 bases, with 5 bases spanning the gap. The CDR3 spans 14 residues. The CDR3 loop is CASSLMRSNQPQHF. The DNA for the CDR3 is TGTGCCAGCAGTTTAATGCGTAGCAATCAGCCCCAGCATTTT.

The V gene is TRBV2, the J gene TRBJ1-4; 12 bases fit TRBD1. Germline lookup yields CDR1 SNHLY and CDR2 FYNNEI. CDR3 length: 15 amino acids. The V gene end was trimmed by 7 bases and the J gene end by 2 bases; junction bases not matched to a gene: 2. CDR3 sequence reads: CASTGQGATNEKLFF. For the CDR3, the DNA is TGTGCCAGCACGGGACAGGGGGCCACTAATGAAAAACTGTTTTTT.

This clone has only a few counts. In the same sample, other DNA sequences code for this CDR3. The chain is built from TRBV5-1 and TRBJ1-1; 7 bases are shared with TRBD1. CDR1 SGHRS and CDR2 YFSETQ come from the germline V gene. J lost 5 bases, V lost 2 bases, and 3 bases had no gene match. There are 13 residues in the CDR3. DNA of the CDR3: TGCGCCAGCAGCTTTGCAGGGGGGACTGAAGCTTTCTTT. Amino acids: CASSFAGGTEAFF.

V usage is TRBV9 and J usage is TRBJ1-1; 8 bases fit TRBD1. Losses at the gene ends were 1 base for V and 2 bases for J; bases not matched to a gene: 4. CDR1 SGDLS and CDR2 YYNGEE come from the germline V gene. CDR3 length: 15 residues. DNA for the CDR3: TGTGCCAGCAGCGTACTGACAGGGGCTAACACTGAAGCTTTCTTT. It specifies CASSVLTGANTEAFF.